The 27 T cell receptor beta chains given below trace back to one sample, sequenced in a study of shared clonotypes between healthy human individuals (dated by TCRdb to the early 2020s). Libraries were prepared through the immunoSEQ multiplex PCR assay. TCRdb stores this immuneACCESS table with in-frame sequences only. Part of the clones is absent; in the studies checked, under half of the shortfall reflects unresolved V genes, and no reason is known for the rest. The sample contains about 690,000 clones, 80% to 95% of them found a single time. Together, the top ten hold 34% of the sample. Sequencing was done on a sample of memory CD8+ T cells from PBMCs. Taken with the paper, the label for cell subset or site translates to: CD45RO+ cells pooled with CCR7-negative TemRA cells. These receptor sequences come from a man younger than 30 in good health. Some clones in this sample may be carry-over from other donors' samples.

The chain links TRBV15 to TRBJ2-7; D is unclear. Germline CDR1 LNHNV, CDR2 YYDKDF (reference sequence). CDR3 length: 16 amino acids. Trimming stripped 3 bases from V and 5 bases from J, with 20 bases between. The DNA for the CDR3 is TGTGCCACCAGCAGTCCCGCCGGACCTACGATGGACGAGCAGTACTTC. As protein: CATSSPAGPTMDEQYF.

The chain employs TRBV28 and TRBJ1-1; 7 nucleotides line up with TRBD1. Germline V CDR1 and CDR2: MDHEN, SYDVKM. CDR3 length: 13 residues. V dropped 4 bases and J dropped 7; count of bases not matched to a gene: 6. CDR3 DNA sequence: TGTGCCAGCAGTTCCCACTGGGACAGTGAAGCTTTCTTT. Translation: CASSSHWDSEAFF.

This chain uses TRBV6-6 with TRBJ1-4; TRBD1 is a possible D gene (6 bases). This CDR3 is 15 amino acids long. The germline V gene has CDR1 MNHNY and CDR2 SVGAGI (reference sequence). Trimming cost V 7 bases and J 7 bases, with 19 bases left between them. For the CDR3, the DNA is TGTGCCAGCACCTACGGCAGGGGCTGGGGTGAAAAACTGTTTTTT. Its protein product is CASTYGRGWGEKLFF.

The chain couples TRBV5-4 to TRBJ2-1; D is possibly TRBD2 (6 bases). Germline-derived CDR1 and CDR2 are SGHNT and YYREEE (reference sequence). The CDR3 consists of 13 residues. V was pared by 6 bases and J by 8 bases, with 15 bases between. The CDR3 here is CASMISGGYEQFF. CDR3 nucleotides: TGTGCCAGCATGATCTCCGGAGGGTATGAGCAGTTCTTC.

About this clone: The identical CDR3 is also encoded by other nucleotide sequences in the sample. This rearrangement joins TRBV6-6 to TRBJ2-3; D uncertain. The CDR3 length is 12 residues. The germline CDR1 and CDR2 sequences are MNHNY and SVGAGI (reference sequence). Trimming stripped 2 bases from V and 3 bases from J, with 3 bases between. The CDR3 nucleotides read TGTGCCAGCAGTTACGGGACAGATACGCAGTATTTT. It is translated as CASSYGTDTQYF.

The chain employs TRBV4-2 and TRBJ1-6; tentative D call: TRBD1 (5 bases). V dropped 2 bases and J dropped 9 bases, with 11 bases sitting between them. The CDR3 sequence is 14 residues long. CDR1 and CDR2 (germline): LGHNA, YNFKEQ. The DNA for the CDR3 is TGTGCCAGCAGCCAATCGGACAATCTTTCACCCCTCCACTTT. It yields the protein CASSQSDNLSPLHF.

CDR3 nucleotides: TGTGCCAGCAGCTCGCAGGGACTGTCCTATGGCTACACCTTC. Its translation is CASSSQGLSYGYTF. The chain employs TRBV11-2 and TRBJ1-2; TRBD1 might be the D (5 bases). Looked up from germline, CDR1 is SGHAT and CDR2 is FQNNGV. This CDR3 is built from 14 residues. V shed 4 bases and J shed 4 bases, with 13 bases lying between them.

V and J are TRBV5-6 and TRBJ2-7; D is possibly TRBD2 (7 bases). Germline CDR1 reads SGHDT; CDR2 reads YYEEEE. Trimming removed 4 bases from V and 2 bases from J, with 19 bases in between. The CDR3 is 16 amino acids. This CDR3 is CASSPLGGGGTYEQYF. Here the CDR3 DNA reads TGTGCCAGCAGCCCTCTTGGAGGGGGGGGGACCTACGAGCAGTACTTC.

The J gene is TRBJ2-6, the V gene TRBV15, with a possible D match to TRBD2 (6 bases). V was cut by 0 bases and J by 0 bases, with 12 bases left in between. The CDR3 is made up of 18 amino acids. In germline, CDR1 is LNHNV, CDR2 YYDKDF (reference sequence). The CDR3 protein is CATSRDARELSGANVLTF. The CDR3 bases are TGTGCCACCAGCAGAGACGCTCGGGAGCTCTCTGGGGCCAACGTCCTGACTTTC.

This clone has a single count. The genes are TRBV19 and TRBJ2-2; perhaps TRBD2 as D (6 bases). CDR3 length: 13 amino acids. CDR1 LNHDA and CDR2 SQIVND come from the germline V gene (reference sequence). V lost 8 bases, J lost 4 bases, and 11 bases lay in between. This CDR3 is CASFGGGTGELFF. CDR3 DNA sequence: TGTGCCAGTTTTGGGGGAGGCACCGGGGAGCTGTTTTTT.

V and J are TRBV5-1 and TRBJ2-1, with D maybe TRBD2 (6 bases). V was trimmed by 0 bases and J by 4 bases, leaving 8 bases between them. Per the germline V gene, CDR1 is SGHRS and CDR2 is YFSETQ. The CDR3 is made up of 14 amino acids. CDR3 amino acids: CASSLEEGYNEQFF. CDR3 DNA: TGCGCCAGCAGCTTGGAGGAGGGGTACAATGAGCAGTTCTTC.

Details on this clone: Other DNA sequences within the sample encode an identical CDR3. The chain uses TRBV28 and TRBJ2-7, with 9 bases aligning to TRBD1. The V gene's germline CDR1 is MDHEN and CDR2 SYDVKM. The CDR3 has 12 amino acids. The ends lost 6 bases at V and 4 bases at J; junction bases unmatched: 1. The CDR3 reads CASRGTGYEQYF. CDR3 DNA sequence: TGTGCCAGCAGGGGGACAGGGTACGAGCAGTACTTC.

CDR3 bases: TGTGCCACCAGCAGAGACAAACGAGGAATCGAGCAGTACTTC. It translates to CATSRDKRGIEQYF. The chain has TRBV15 and TRBJ2-7; D gene unclear. The CDR3 contains 14 residues. Trimming pared 0 bases from V and 6 bases from J, leaving 12 bases between. The germline gives CDR1 LNHNV, CDR2 YYDKDF (reference sequence). The whole variable domain, filled in from reference TRBV15 and TRBJ2-7, reads DAMVIQNPRYQVTQFGKPVTLSCSQTLNHNVMYWYQQKSSQAPKLLFHYYDKDFNNEADTPDNFQSRRPNTSFCFLDIRSPGLGDTAMYLCATSRDKRGIEQYFGPGTRLTVT.

The rearrangement uses TRBV7-9 and TRBJ2-2; 7 bases map to TRBD1. This CDR3 has 16 amino acids. Germline-derived CDR1 and CDR2 are SEHNR and FQNEAQ (reference sequence). The V segment lost 1 base and the J segment 3 bases; nucleotides outside the gene matches: 5. The CDR3 sequence: CASSLGWQGDTGELFF. The DNA for the CDR3 is TGTGCCAGCAGCTTAGGATGGCAGGGGGACACCGGGGAGCTGTTTTTT.

The count of this clone is one. This sequence joins TRBV6-6 and TRBJ2-7; no reliable D call. Germline V lookup: CDR1 MNHNY, CDR2 SVGAGI (reference sequence). V was shortened by 0 bases and J by 7 bases, with 10 bases between the two germline ends. There are 13 residues in the CDR3. In DNA, the CDR3 is TGTGCCAGCAGTTACTCGACAATCAGTGAGCAGTACTTC. Translating it yields CASSYSTISEQYF.

The rearrangement links TRBV15 to TRBJ1-1; D perhaps matches TRBD1 (5 bases). Germline V gives CDR1 LNHNV, CDR2 YYDKDF (reference sequence). Trimming left V 0 bases short and J 7 bases short, with 9 bases between. The CDR3 totals 13 residues. The CDR3 nucleotides read TGTGCCACCAGCAGAGATTGGGGCCATGAAGCTTTCTTT. It translates to CATSRDWGHEAFF.

The CDR3 DNA is TGTGCCAGCAGTTTTCCCGCGCGGCAAGAGACCCAGTACTTC. Its translation: CASSFPARQETQYF. This rearrangement joins TRBV7-9 to TRBJ2-5; no reliable D call. There are 14 residues in the CDR3. Per the germline V gene, CDR1 is SEHNR and CDR2 is FQNEAQ (reference sequence). Trimming pared 6 bases from V and 2 bases from J, leaving 13 bases between.

In regard to this clone: A much larger clone sits a single nucleotide away, making a read error possible. The chain has TRBV5-4 and TRBJ2-7; D not certain. This CDR3 comprises 14 residues. The V gene's germline CDR1 is SGHNT and CDR2 YYREEE (reference sequence). V gave up 0 bases and J gave up 0 bases, with 7 bases separating them. DNA for the CDR3: TGTGCCAGCAGCTTGGGCCACAGCTCCTACGAGCAGTACTTC. Amino acids: CASSLGHSSYEQYF. Looking up the rest from reference TRBV5-4 and TRBJ2-7 gives the full variable domain: ETGVTQSPTHLIKTRGQQVTLRCSSQSGHNTVSWYQQALGQGPQFIFQYYREEENGRGNFPPRFSGLQFPNYSSELNVNALELDDSALYLCASSLGHSSYEQYFGPGTRLTVT.

The chain links TRBV7-6 to TRBJ2-1; no clear D gene. V lost 0 bases and J lost 10, with 10 bases in between. Germline assignment: CDR1 SGHVS and CDR2 FNYEAQ. This CDR3 region has 13 residues. The CDR3 bases are TGTGCCAGCAGCTTAGCTCGCTTCCGCGAGCAGTTCTTC. Translating gives CASSLARFREQFF.

The chain carries TRBV28 and TRBJ1-2; D is unresolved. Germline values: CDR1 MDHEN, CDR2 SYDVKM. Trimming cost V 5 bases and J 4 bases, with 11 bases left between them. The CDR3 runs 13 residues. This CDR3 reads CASSMRQIYGYTF. As DNA, the CDR3 is TGTGCCAGCAGTATGAGGCAGATCTATGGCTACACCTTC.

About this clone itself: A far larger clone is just one base off, so this is likely a read error. The chain has TRBV7-3 and TRBJ2-7; 12 nucleotides line up with TRBD2. V shed 3 bases, J shed 3 bases, and the junction held 3 bases outside the gene matches. The germline V gene encodes CDR1 SGHTA and CDR2 FQGTGA. This CDR3 has 15 residues. In DNA, the CDR3 is TGTGCCAGCAGCTTGACTAGCGGGAGTAACTACGAGCAGTACTTC. It encodes CASSLTSGSNYEQYF.

This clone occurred once. This rearrangement joins TRBV28 to TRBJ2-2, with a tentative D call TRBD2 (5 bases). The V end was cut by 11 bases, the J end by 1 base, with 14 bases between. CDR1 and CDR2 (germline): MDHEN, SYDVKM. This CDR3 is 14 amino acids long. The CDR3 region has the DNA TGTGCCCACGGAGGTCACGGGAACACCGGGGAGCTGTTTTTT. Protein sequence: CAHGGHGNTGELFF.

The chain is built from TRBV4-1 and TRBJ1-1; possible D gene TRBD1, 5 bases. Germline CDR1 is MGHRA and CDR2 is YSYEKL. This CDR3 spans 15 amino acids. Trimming removed 6 bases from V and 8 bases from J, with 22 bases in between. The CDR3 DNA reads as TGCGCCAGCAGGAGCCCAGGGTACCGCAAGGAGGAAGCTTTCTTT. Protein: CASRSPGYRKEEAFF.

J is TRBJ1-1 and V is TRBV7-2; 9 bases map to TRBD1. Germline assignment: CDR1 SGHTA and CDR2 FQGNSA. V lost 4 bases to trimming and J lost 0 bases; unmatched junction nucleotides: 15. CDR3 length: 19 amino acids. DNA of the CDR3: TGTGCCAGCAGCTACTTTGAACCGGGACAGGGACTCATGAACACTGAAGCTTTCTTT. It codes for CASSYFEPGQGLMNTEAFF. Full variable domain (outside the CDR3, taken from reference TRBV7-2 and TRBJ1-1): GAGVSQSPSNKVTEKGKDVELRCDPISGHTALYWYRQSLGQGLEFLIYFQGNSAPDKSGLPSDRFSAERTGGSVSTLTIQRTQQEDSAVYLCASSYFEPGQGLMNTEAFFGQGTRLTVV.

As to this clone: Other DNA sequences of this sample code for an identical CDR3. V and J are TRBV7-9 and TRBJ1-1; D ambiguous. This CDR3 is 12 amino acids long. Germline values: CDR1 SEHNR, CDR2 FQNEAQ (reference sequence). The ends were cut back, 1 base at V and 2 bases at J, with 2 bases in the middle. The CDR3 DNA is TGTGCCAGCAGCTTAGTTAACACTGAAGCTTTCTTT. The encoded protein is CASSLVNTEAFF.

The V and J genes are TRBV6-5 and TRBJ1-2; D is perhaps TRBD1 (6 bases). The CDR3 has 15 amino acids. V was shortened by 7 bases and J by 4 bases, with 19 bases between the two germline ends. Germline V gene lookup returns CDR1 MNHEY and CDR2 SVGAGI. The CDR3 region is CASTSRGVVGYGYTF. Here the CDR3 DNA reads TGTGCCAGCACCTCCAGGGGAGTCGTCGGCTATGGCTACACCTTC.

V gene TRBV27 combines with J gene TRBJ2-1, with TRBD1 matching 7 bases. V dropped 4 bases and J dropped 7; count of bases not matched to a gene: 10. Germline V gene lookup returns CDR1 MNHEY and CDR2 SMNVEV (reference sequence). The CDR3 consists of 15 residues. The CDR3 spells CASSSRGSGSNEQFF. For the CDR3, the DNA is TGTGCCAGCAGTTCCAGGGGGTCGGGGTCGAATGAGCAGTTCTTC.